Listed below are T cell receptor beta chains from one sample, sequenced in a study of PD-1 blockade in mismatch repair-deficient tumors. The data were produced by immunoSEQ multiplex PCR, yet TCRdb's version contains in-frame clones alone and is incomplete. The sample shows 70,000 to 90,000 clones, approximately 81% of them seen only once. Material: peripheral blood, obtained 44 weeks after starting pembrolizumab. These receptors were taken from an adult with mismatch repair-deficient cancer. Both conserved end residues are part of each CDR3. D genes are given only for firm matches. For some rows the clone size is stated as once, few or many, or as a class when expanded; others skip it.

j_gene,d_gene,len,v_gene,abundance,CDR3nt,CDR3aa
TRBJ2-7,NA,16,TRBV4-1,few,TGCGCCAGCAGCCAAGAACCCTCCGGAGGGAGCTACGAGCAGTACTTC,CASSQEPSGGSYEQYF
TRBJ2-3,NA,14,TRBV29-1,NA,TGCAGCGTTGTTGGGTGGGGGATAGCGAATACGCAGTATTTT,CSVVGWGIANTQYF
TRBJ1-4,NA,15,TRBV6-5,NA,TGTGCCAGCAAAGACGCCACAGGGTATGATGAAAAACTGTTTTTT,CASKDATGYDEKLFF
TRBJ2-7,NA,17,TRBV18,NA,TGTGCCAGCTCACCACCGTCGTATAGGGGGTCAACCTACGAGCAGTACTTC,CASSPPSYRGSTYEQYF
TRBJ2-2,NA,14,TRBV6-6,NA,TGTGCCAGCAGTACGGGTACTAGCACCGGGGAGCTGTTTTTT,CASSTGTSTGELFF
TRBJ2-3,TRBD2,17,TRBV10-3,NA,TGTGCCATCAGTGCGGGACTAGCTCAAAGGGGAACAGATACGCAGTATTTT,CAISAGLAQRGTDTQYF
TRBJ2-7,NA,15,TRBV18,NA,TGTGCCAGCTCCCACACAGGTTTTGGGACCTACGAGCAGTACTTC,CASSHTGFGTYEQYF
TRBJ2-3,TRBD1,15,TRBV30,NA,TGTGCCTGGAGTGGGGACAGGGGCTACACAGATACGCAGTATTTT,CAWSGDRGYTDTQYF
TRBJ1-1,TRBD1,13,TRBV29-1,NA,TGCAGCGTGCTGACAGGGGCGAACACTGAAGCTTTCTTT,CSVLTGANTEAFF
TRBJ2-7,TRBD1,14,TRBV11-1,NA,TGTGCCAGCAGCCCAGGACAGGGAACGGGCGAGCAGTACTTC,CASSPGQGTGEQYF
TRBJ1-2,NA,12,TRBV6-5,NA,TGTGCCAGCAGTTACCCCAATGGTGGCTACACCTTC,CASSYPNGGYTF
TRBJ2-4,NA,16,TRBV4-2,NA,TGTGCCAGCAGCCAAGGGCTAGGAGAGGGCCAAAACATTCAGTACTTC,CASSQGLGEGQNIQYF
TRBJ2-1,TRBD2,14,TRBV9,NA,TGTGCCAGCAGCGTAGTACTAGCGTCCGATGAGCAGTTCTTC,CASSVVLASDEQFF
TRBJ2-3,NA,15,TRBV7-9,NA,TGTGCCAGCAGCTTATCCGACCCTAGCACAGATACGCAGTATTTT,CASSLSDPSTDTQYF
TRBJ2-3,TRBD1,15,TRBV9,medium-sized,TGTGCCAGCAGCGCCACCGGGACAGACACAGATACGCAGTATTTT,CASSATGTDTDTQYF
TRBJ2-3,NA,15,TRBV9,NA,TGTGCCAGCAGCGTAGGCCTCGGGACCACAGATACGCAGTATTTT,CASSVGLGTTDTQYF
TRBJ2-7,TRBD1,15,TRBV5-4,once,TGTGCCAGCAGCTCCCCGGGACAGGGGGTATACGAGCAGTACTTC,CASSSPGQGVYEQYF
TRBJ1-1,NA,14,TRBV5-1,NA,TGCGCCAGCAGTTCCCAGGGGCCGAACACTGAAGCTTTCTTT,CASSSQGPNTEAFF
TRBJ2-1,NA,16,TRBV13,NA,TGTGCCAGCAGCTTTCGGACAGACTACTCCTACAATGAGCAGTTCTTC,CASSFRTDYSYNEQFF
TRBJ2-1,NA,16,TRBV11-2,NA,TGTGCCAGCAGCTTAGGGGGATTGCAGAGCTACAATGAGCAGTTCTTC,CASSLGGLQSYNEQFF
TRBJ2-2,NA,13,TRBV19,NA,TGTGCCAGCGAAGGGCAAAACACCGGGGAGCTGTTTTTT,CASEGQNTGELFF
TRBJ2-7,NA,15,TRBV6-1,NA,TGTGCCAGCAGGGAATGGGGATCCGGACCCTACGAGCAGTACTTC,CASREWGSGPYEQYF
TRBJ2-1,NA,13,TRBV28,few,TGTGCCAGCAGCCTGGCGGCGGTGGATGAGCAGTTCTTC,CASSLAAVDEQFF
TRBJ2-7,TRBD2,17,TRBV2,once,TGTGCCAGCAGGCAAGCTCCGGGACTAGTATCTCTCTACGAGCAGTACTTC,CASRQAPGLVSLYEQYF
TRBJ2-7,TRBD1,14,TRBV7-9,NA,TGTGCCAGCAGCTCGACAGGGTTGTACTACGAGCAGTACTTC,CASSSTGLYYEQYF
TRBJ1-1,NA,14,TRBV5-6,NA,TGTGCCAGCAGCTTACGGGCTCTGGTATCGGAAGCTTTCTTT,CASSLRALVSEAFF
TRBJ2-1,TRBD2,13,TRBV9,NA,TGTGCCAGCAGCGTACGGGGACTAGCGGAGCAGTTCTTC,CASSVRGLAEQFF
TRBJ2-5,TRBD2,14,TRBV12-5,once,TGTGCTAGTGGTTTGGTACCGGGGGGGGAGACCCAGTACTTC,CASGLVPGGETQYF
TRBJ2-2,NA,14,TRBV25-1,NA,TGTGCCAGCAGTGACAGACCGAACACCGGGGAGCTGTTTTTT,CASSDRPNTGELFF
TRBJ1-4,TRBD1,14,TRBV13,NA,TGTGCCAGCAGCTCGGACAGGGCAAATGAAAAACTGTTTTTT,CASSSDRANEKLFF
TRBJ1-1,NA,15,TRBV27,few,TGTGCCAGCAGTCTCCAGGCAGGAGTGAACACTGAAGCTTTCTTT,CASSLQAGVNTEAFF
TRBJ2-3,NA,12,TRBV5-5,NA,TGTGCCAGCAGCTTGTCGTCAGATACGCAGTATTTT,CASSLSSDTQYF
TRBJ2-3,NA,13,TRBV13,NA,TGTGCCAGCAGCTTAGGCCTCACAGATACGCAGTATTTT,CASSLGLTDTQYF
TRBJ1-4,TRBD1,13,TRBV29-1,NA,TGCAGCGTGGGCAGGGGGCAAGGCGAAAAACTGTTTTTT,CSVGRGQGEKLFF
TRBJ2-3,NA,15,TRBV30,NA,TGTGCCTGGAGTTCCATCGAAAGTTGGGAAGATACGCAGTATTTT,CAWSSIESWEDTQYF
TRBJ2-3,NA,16,TRBV5-1,NA,TGCGCCAGCAGCTTGGTCGGGGGAATGGGCCCAGATACGCAGTATTTT,CASSLVGGMGPDTQYF
TRBJ1-3,NA,16,TRBV5-1,once,TGCGCCAGCAGCCAGGAGATGGCAGGGTCTGGAAACACCATATATTTT,CASSQEMAGSGNTIYF
TRBJ1-1,NA,9,TRBV6-6,NA,TGTGCCATCGGCCCTGAAGCTTTCTTT,CAIGPEAFF
TRBJ2-3,NA,13,TRBV7-3,NA,TGTGCCAGCAGCTTATTGGGGACAGATACGCAGTATTTT,CASSLLGTDTQYF
TRBJ1-1,NA,13,TRBV5-4,NA,TGTGCCAGCAGGGGGTCGGGGGACACTGAAGCTTTCTTT,CASRGSGDTEAFF
TRBJ1-5,NA,14,TRBV6-6,NA,TGTGCCAGCAGTTACCCGTCTCGAGATCAGCCCCAGCATTTT,CASSYPSRDQPQHF
TRBJ1-1,NA,13,TRBV18,NA,TGTGCCAGCTCACCTCTGTCGAACACTGAAGCTTTCTTT,CASSPLSNTEAFF
TRBJ1-1,NA,12,TRBV29-1,NA,TGCAGCGTTAGCCAGAGGAACACTGAAGCTTTCTTT,CSVSQRNTEAFF
TRBJ2-7,NA,13,TRBV13,NA,TGTGCCAGCAGCTCGACAACCTACTACGAGCAGTACTTC,CASSSTTYYEQYF
TRBJ2-7,NA,17,TRBV5-5,NA,TGTGCCAGCAGCTTCTCAGGTCCGGGGCCAAGCTCCTACGAGCAGTACTTC,CASSFSGPGPSSYEQYF
TRBJ2-3,NA,14,TRBV14,NA,TGTGCCAGCAGCCAAGATATAGTATCAGATACGCAGTATTTT,CASSQDIVSDTQYF
TRBJ1-1,NA,15,TRBV5-6,NA,TGTGCCAGCAGCTCCCTCCGGGGGAAGAACACTGAAGCTTTCTTT,CASSSLRGKNTEAFF
TRBJ2-2,TRBD2,17,TRBV30,NA,TGTGCCTGGAGTGTATTCCCCAGGGCTAGCGGGACCGGGGAGCTGTTTTTT,CAWSVFPRASGTGELFF
TRBJ2-1,NA,16,TRBV9,NA,TGTGCCAGCAGCGTAGATCACGGGGCCCGGGACCATGAGCAGTTCTTC,CASSVDHGARDHEQFF